This is a list of T cell receptor beta chains from one sample in a study of neurological immune-mediated disorders. TCRdb fed the 5' RACE reads into MiXCR, producing one record per CDR3 protein. The repertoire holds more than 40,000 distinct CDR3 sequences, with 3% as singletons. The sequenced material came from PBMCs. All receptors derive from a woman between 45 and 65 years old with multiple sclerosis. The CDR3 runs from the conserved cysteine through the conserved F or W. Each record gives: J gene, V gene, D gene, clone size, CDR3 protein, CDR3 DNA. A D gene is named only where the DNA matches it firmly. Expanded clones are given a class, and other clones once, few, many or no size at all.

TRBJ2-3 TRBV5-1 TRBD2 many CASSGGGQGEDTQYF TGCGCCAGCAGCGGCGGGGGTCAGGGAGAAGATACGCAGTATTTT
TRBJ2-1 TRBV20-1 NA many CSASRGGTLLKNEQFF TGCAGTGCTAGTAGGGGGGGGACACTGCTGAAGAATGAGCAGTTCTTC
TRBJ2-2 TRBV7-2 NA many CASSLKDSRTGELFF TGTGCCAGCAGCCTAAAAGACTCGCGCACCGGGGAGCTGTTTTTT
TRBJ2-3 TRBV5-1 NA many CASSFTPVRSTDTQYF TGCGCCAGCAGCTTTACCCCGGTGCGGAGCACAGATACGCAGTATTTT
TRBJ2-1 TRBV15 TRBD2 many CATSSLKAGRYNEQFF TGTGCCACCAGCAGTCTCAAAGCGGGGAGGTACAATGAGCAGTTCTTC
TRBJ1-5 TRBV6-5 NA few CASSSDGWNGNQPQHF TGTGCCAGCAGTTCCGACGGCTGGAATGGCAATCAGCCCCAGCATTTT
TRBJ2-5 TRBV14 NA few CASNGQGQETQYF TGTGCCAGCAATGGTCAGGGGCAAGAGACCCAGTACTTC
TRBJ2-3 TRBV20-1 TRBD2 many CSARPSGGLKDTQYF TGCAGTGCCCGTCCTAGCGGGGGGTTAAAAGATACGCAGTATTTT
TRBJ1-2 TRBV20-1 TRBD1 many CSALQGYYGYTF TGCAGTGCTTTACAGGGGTACTATGGCTACACCTTC
TRBJ2-3 TRBV20-1 NA many CSANPSTGASGPGGGTQYF TGCAGTGCTAACCCGAGTACAGGGGCTAGCGGCCCTGGAGGGGGTACGCAGTATTTT
TRBJ2-2 TRBV5-1 NA many CASSLSQGNTGELFF TGCGCCAGCAGCTTGAGCCAGGGGAACACCGGGGAGCTGTTTTTT
TRBJ1-6 TRBV4-1 NA many CASSQGSSPLHF TGCGCCAGCAGCCAAGGTTCTTCACCCCTCCACTTT
TRBJ2-1 TRBV20-1 NA many CSAPVMASDYNEQFF TGCAGTGCCCCGGTTATGGCTAGCGACTACAATGAGCAGTTCTTC
TRBJ1-2 TRBV20-1 NA many CSARDYQRGSVSGYTF TGCAGTGCTAGAGATTATCAACGAGGGTCCGTATCCGGCTACACCTTC
TRBJ2-1 TRBV5-1 NA many CASSLDRGSLEQFF TGCGCCAGCAGCTTGGACCGGGGGTCCTTGGAGCAGTTCTTC
TRBJ2-2 TRBV5-1 NA many CASSPDGGNTGELFF TGCGCCAGCAGCCCGGACGGGGGGAACACCGGGGAGCTGTTTTTT
TRBJ2-2 TRBV3-1 NA NA CASSQEGGRTGELFF TGTGCCAGCAGCCAAGAGGGAGGAAGGACCGGGGAGCTGTTTTTT
TRBJ2-3 TRBV5-5 NA many CASSLQKITHTQYF TGTGCCAGCAGCTTACAGAAGATCACACATACGCAGTATTTT
TRBJ2-3 TRBV2 TRBD2 many CATRRGGSTDTQYF TGTGCTACCAGACGGGGGGGGAGCACAGATACGCAGTATTTT
TRBJ2-1 TRBV2 NA many CASSAQRSVINEQFF TGTGCCAGCAGTGCCCAGCGGTCAGTTATCAATGAGCAGTTCTTC
TRBJ2-1 TRBV7-2 TRBD2 many CASSLGSAGSGRNEQFF TGTGCCAGCAGCTTAGGGTCCGCGGGTAGCGGGAGGAATGAGCAGTTCTTC
TRBJ2-1 TRBV20-1 NA NA CSARGRGYYNEQFF TGCAGTGCTAGGGGTCGCGGGTACTACAATGAGCAGTTCTTC
TRBJ2-1 TRBV5-8 TRBD1 many CASSIYETGAQFF TGTGCCAGCAGCATTTATGAGACAGGGGCGCAGTTCTTC
TRBJ2-3 TRBV20-1 NA many CSARKSRGYADTQYF TGCAGTGCTAGAAAGTCCCGGGGGTATGCAGATACGCAGTATTTT